The next 21 T cell receptor beta chains were all read from a single sample in a study of a mutant IDH1 vaccine in newly diagnosed glioma. The time point is: week 5, during vaccination. Doses comprised 300 ug of mutant IDH1 20-mer peptide each, plus topical imiquimod. TCRdb's copy holds only in-frame clones and misses some; the assay was immunoSEQ multiplex PCR. The data show some 42,000 clones, around 85% seen once. No antigens are known for them. This specimen consisted of PBMCs, obtained from a glioma patient whose treatment included an IDH1 peptide vaccine. Receptors were obtained from a man in his forties with glioma.

CDR3 DNA sequence: TGTGCCAGCAGCCGGCGGTACGAGCAGTACTTC. Protein: CASSRRYEQYF. The rearrangement uses TRBV13 and TRBJ2-7; unclear D gene. This CDR3 has 11 amino acids. V lost 5 bases, J lost 4 bases, and 6 bases lay in between. Germline values: CDR1 PRHDT, CDR2 FYEKMQ (reference sequence).

The chain recombines TRBV29-1 with TRBJ2-5, with a weak D call TRBD1 (6 bases). This CDR3 has 14 amino acids. Between the trimmed V and J ends, which lost 5 bases and 2 bases, there was a span of 15 bases. Germline loops: CDR1 SQVTM, CDR2 ANQGSEA. Here the CDR3 DNA reads TGCAGCGTTTCCTTCGGACAGAAACAAGAGACCCAGTACTTC. It translates to CSVSFGQKQETQYF.

This clone has a handful of counts. The J gene is TRBJ2-1, the V gene TRBV5-1; tentative D call: TRBD1 (6 bases). Trimming cost V 1 base and J 4 bases, with 12 bases left between them. In germline, CDR1 is SGHRS, CDR2 YFSETQ. The CDR3 runs to 15 residues. Here the CDR3 DNA reads TGCGCCAGCAGCTTGCAGGGGTTTGGTTACAATGAGCAGTTCTTC. Translation gives CASSLQGFGYNEQFF. Variable domain in full (rest from reference TRBV5-1 and TRBJ2-1): KAGVTQTPRYLIKTRGQQVTLSCSPISGHRSVSWYQQTPGQGLQFLFEYFSETQRNKGNFPGRFSGRQFSNSRSEMNVSTLELGDSALYLCASSLQGFGYNEQFFGPGTRLTVL.

The genes are TRBV4-1 and TRBJ2-5; D is ambiguous. There are 13 residues in the CDR3. Looked up from germline, CDR1 is MGHRA and CDR2 is YSYEKL. V was trimmed by 1 base and J by 5 bases, leaving 8 bases between them. This CDR3 reads CASSQAWSETQYF. In DNA form, the CDR3 reads TGCGCCAGCAGCCAAGCTTGGAGTGAGACCCAGTACTTC.

This chain links TRBV6-1 with TRBJ2-7; 7 positions agree with TRBD1. This CDR3 contains 13 residues. CDR1 is MNHNS and CDR2 is SASEGT in the germline V gene. V trimming: 7 bases; J trimming: 2 bases; junction bases outside the gene matches: 5. The CDR3 DNA is TGTGCCAGCAATCGGGACAGAGCCTACGAGCAGTACTTC. This encodes CASNRDRAYEQYF.

The chain links TRBV4-1 to TRBJ2-7; 9 bases fit TRBD1. The CDR3 loop spans 14 amino acids. Germline CDR1 and CDR2: MGHRA and YSYEKL. The ends lost 4 bases at V and 3 bases at J; junction bases unmatched: 4. CDR3 sequence (DNA): TGCGCCAGCAGCCGGGACAGGGACGTCTACGAGCAGTACTTC. Residues: CASSRDRDVYEQYF.

The chain joins TRBV2 to TRBJ1-4; the match to TRBD1 covers 8 bases. This CDR3 is 19 amino acids long. CDR1 and CDR2 from the germline V gene are SNHLY and FYNNEI. V lost 4 bases, J lost 7 bases, and 20 bases stayed unmatched. CDR3 sequence (DNA): TGTGCCAGCAGTGGACCGGGACAGGTTAACATGATCGTCGGTGAAAAACTGTTTTTT. Amino acids: CASSGPGQVNMIVGEKLFF.

The chain combines TRBV14 with TRBJ2-5; possibly TRBD1 or TRBD2 for D (5 bases each). V was trimmed by 8 bases and J by 5 bases, leaving 18 bases between them. The CDR3 covers 14 residues. Germline assignment: CDR1 SGHDN and CDR2 FVKESK. CDR3 sequence: CASPGWGSWETQYF. CDR3 nucleotide sequence: TGTGCCAGCCCGGGGTGGGGGAGTTGGGAGACCCAGTACTTC.

The rearrangement uses TRBV2 and TRBJ1-1; no clear D. V was shortened by 8 bases and J by 4 bases, with 11 bases between the two germline ends. The CDR3 totals 12 residues. Germline values: CDR1 SNHLY, CDR2 FYNNEI. Here the CDR3 reads CASLDVGTEAFF. The CDR3 DNA sequence: TGTGCCAGCCTGGATGTGGGCACTGAAGCTTTCTTT.

V usage is TRBV7-2 and J usage is TRBJ2-5; TRBD1 aligns across 8 bases. Per germline, CDR1 SGHTA and CDR2 FQGNSA. The CDR3 consists of 15 residues. V shed 4 bases and J 4 bases; nucleotides not matched to a gene: 8. The CDR3 loop is CASSYQQGGGETQYF. DNA of the CDR3: TGTGCCAGCAGCTACCAACAGGGGGGCGGAGAGACCCAGTACTTC.

This clone was recorded a few times. The gene calls are TRBV19 and TRBJ1-1; 7 bases agree with TRBD1. The CDR3 spans 13 residues. Germline CDR1 and CDR2: LNHDA and SQIVND (reference sequence). V was clipped by 4 bases and J by 11 bases; unmatched bases: 10. CDR3 DNA: TGTGCCAGTAGTACGCGACAGGGCGGTAGTGCTTTCTTT. As protein: CASSTRQGGSAFF.

This chain uses TRBV7-7 with TRBJ2-3; TRBD2 matches at 7 bases. J was trimmed by 4 bases and V by 5 bases; bases with no gene match: 9. CDR1 SSHAT and CDR2 FNYEAQ come from the germline V gene (reference sequence). The CDR3 runs 15 residues. CDR3 in amino acids: CASSQGEGGPDTQYF. CDR3 nucleotides: TGTGCCAGCAGCCAGGGCGAGGGAGGGCCAGATACGCAGTATTTT.

The chain couples TRBV19 to TRBJ2-1, with 7 bases fitting TRBD2. CDR1 is LNHDA and CDR2 is SQIVND in the germline V gene (reference sequence). Germline trimming cut 7 bases from V and 13 bases from J; bases unmatched to any gene: 13. The CDR3 loop spans 13 amino acids. The CDR3 here is CASTTRGSKNQFF. CDR3 in DNA: TGTGCCAGTACTACGCGCGGGAGTAAAAATCAGTTCTTC. Filled out from reference TRBV19 and TRBJ2-1, the complete variable domain reads DGGITQSPKYLFRKEGQNVTLSCEQNLNHDAMYWYRQDPGQGLRLIYYSQIVNDFQKGDIAEGYSVSREKKESFPLTVTSAQKNPTAFYLCASTTRGSKNQFFGPGTRLTVL.

CDR3 sequence: CASSRLERETQYF. CDR3 DNA: TGTGCCAGCAGCCGACTGGAGAGGGAGACCCAGTACTTC. V and J are TRBV2 and TRBJ2-5; D is undetermined. The germline V and J ends were trimmed by 6 bases and 5 bases, with 13 bases remaining between them. Germline lookup yields CDR1 SNHLY and CDR2 FYNNEI. The CDR3 sequence is 13 residues long.

This chain links TRBV7-2 with TRBJ2-5; tentatively, D is TRBD1 (6 bases). The germline gives CDR1 SGHTA, CDR2 FQGNSA. V dropped 1 base and J dropped 4 bases, with 10 bases sitting between them. The CDR3 is 14 residues long. The CDR3 spells CASSLVQGRETQYF. In DNA form, the CDR3 reads TGTGCCAGCAGCTTAGTACAGGGCCGAGAGACCCAGTACTTC.

The chain uses TRBV6-6 and TRBJ2-4; 10 bases are shared with TRBD1. The CDR3 runs 15 residues. Germline assignment: CDR1 MNHNY and CDR2 SVGAGI (reference sequence). Losses at the gene ends were 7 bases for V and 7 bases for J; bases not matched to a gene: 10. The CDR3 nucleotides are TGTGCCAGCACTACGACAGGGGGCGCTGGGAACATTCAGTACTTC. This sequence encodes CASTTTGGAGNIQYF.

This clone was recorded once. The rearrangement uses TRBV4-2 and TRBJ2-1; TRBD2 might be the D (6 bases). Trimming removed 1 base from V and 6 bases from J, with 10 bases in between. The CDR3 covers 14 residues. Germline-derived CDR1 and CDR2 are LGHNA and YNFKEQ. CDR3 sequence reads: CASSQVWDSNEQFF. As DNA, the CDR3 is TGTGCCAGCAGCCAAGTCTGGGACTCCAATGAGCAGTTCTTC.

The genes are TRBV19 and TRBJ1-5; 9 bases agree with TRBD1. CDR1 is LNHDA, CDR2 SQIVND, per germline (reference sequence). J gave up 10 bases and V 6 bases, and 10 bases lay outside the gene matches. CDR3 size: 14 residues. Here the CDR3 reads CASRTSGTGSPQHF. DNA for the CDR3: TGTGCCAGTAGAACGTCCGGGACAGGGAGTCCCCAGCATTTT. Variable domain in full (rest from reference TRBV19 and TRBJ1-5): DGGITQSPKYLFRKEGQNVTLSCEQNLNHDAMYWYRQDPGQGLRLIYYSQIVNDFQKGDIAEGYSVSREKKESFPLTVTSAQKNPTAFYLCASRTSGTGSPQHFGDGTRLSIL.

This chain uses TRBV19 with TRBJ2-3; TRBD2 matches 9 bases. V trimming: 6 bases; J trimming: 4 bases; junction bases outside the gene matches: 2. Germline assignment: CDR1 LNHDA and CDR2 SQIVND (reference sequence). This CDR3 is 13 amino acids long. As DNA, the CDR3 is TGTGCCAGTAGGGTAGCGGGAGCAGATACGCAGTATTTT. It is translated as CASRVAGADTQYF.

The sample holds one count of this clone. The V call is TRBV6-6, the J call TRBJ1-2, with 8 nucleotides matching TRBD1. The CDR3 length is 15 residues. Germline loops: CDR1 MNHNY, CDR2 SVGAGI (reference sequence). Germline trimming cut 3 bases from V and 9 bases from J; bases unmatched to any gene: 12. The CDR3 DNA is TGTGCCAGCAGTTATCGGACAGGGCCCGTTCCGAGCTACACCTTC. This codes for CASSYRTGPVPSYTF.

With regard to this clone: Within the sample, other DNA sequences also encode this same CDR3. The V gene is TRBV28, the J gene TRBJ1-5; 7 bases fit TRBD1. This CDR3 has 14 amino acids. Trimming cost V 3 bases and J 4 bases; bases outside gene matches: 3. The V gene's germline CDR1 is MDHEN and CDR2 SYDVKM. CDR3: CASSLVRGNQPQHF. The DNA of the CDR3 is TGTGCCAGCAGTTTGGTCAGGGGGAATCAGCCCCAGCATTTT.